This T cell receptor beta chain was documented in a study of T-cell memory formation after mild COVID-19. About the study: TCR clusters mostly belonged to single donors. Findings and caveats of the study: Clones that contracted clustered mainly in CM and EM if CD4+ and in EMRA if CD8+.

V lost 3 bases and J 4 bases, leaving 12 bases between the germline ends. Germline assignment: CDR1 SGHVS and CDR2 FQNEAQ. The CDR3 consists of 14 residues. The authors produced TCR alpha and TCR beta cDNA libraries with sample barcodes and UMIs by 5'RACE using constant-segment primers. TCRdb re-called the 5' RACE reads through MiXCR, storing one row per CDR3 protein. The table shows roughly 340,000 distinct CDR3 sequences, with around a fifth occurring only once. A few counts support this clonotype. Its cognate antigen is unknown. The chain carries TRBV7-8 and TRBJ2-5, with TRBD2 as a possible D gene (5 bases). This sequence was found in a man aged 18 to 30 who had mild COVID-19 (a few samples of this study predate the infection). Cell type and time point are not known. What was sequenced was PBMCs or a T cell subset sorted from them (not recorded which). CDR3: CASSLGARRETQYF. DNA of the CDR3: TGTGCCAGCAGCTTGGGAGCCAGGAGAGAGACCCAGTACTTC.